This TCR beta chain was documented in a study of blood T cells in healthy people across ages. About the study: Capturing about one barcoded beta molecule per two T cells was achieved by template switching. The study, taken as a whole, reports: When one million T cells were used, diversity estimates were thought to be underestimates. In long-lived donors, naive CD4+ cell counts and diversity exceeded those of aged donors.

The use of a sample-barcoded 5' primer and a J-beta primer mix characterized a second PCR of roughly 6 to 11 cycles. From the 5' RACE reads, TCRdb called clonotypes with MiXCR, one entry per CDR3 protein. The data contain 1.5 million to 2 million distinct CDR3 sequences, over 25% of them singletons. This clonotype was found a few times. Its specificity is unknown. Germline CDR1 is MNHEY and CDR2 is SVGEGT. Trimming pared 0 bases from V and 1 base from J, leaving 13 bases between. The CDR3 length is 17 residues. The rearrangement joins TRBV6-2 or TRBV6-3 to TRBJ1-5; perhaps TRBD1 as D (5 bases). The clonotype originates from a woman aged 30 to 39 in good health. The sample consisted of blood. CDR3 DNA: TGTGCCAGCAGTTACTCCCCGGGACGAGGAAGCAATCAGCCCCAGCATTTT. This codes for CASSYSPGRGSNQPQHF.